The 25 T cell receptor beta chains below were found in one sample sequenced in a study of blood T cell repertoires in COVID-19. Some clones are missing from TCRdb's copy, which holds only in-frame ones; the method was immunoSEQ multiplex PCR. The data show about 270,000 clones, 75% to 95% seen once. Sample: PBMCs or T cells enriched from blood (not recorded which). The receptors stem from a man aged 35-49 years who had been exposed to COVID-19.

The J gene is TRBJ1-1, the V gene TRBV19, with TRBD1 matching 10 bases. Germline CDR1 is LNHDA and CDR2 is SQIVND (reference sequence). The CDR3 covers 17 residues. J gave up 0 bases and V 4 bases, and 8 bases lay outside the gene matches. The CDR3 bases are TGTGCCAGTAGTAACAGACAGGGGGCTACAATGAACACTGAAGCTTTCTTT. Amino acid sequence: CASSNRQGATMNTEAFF.

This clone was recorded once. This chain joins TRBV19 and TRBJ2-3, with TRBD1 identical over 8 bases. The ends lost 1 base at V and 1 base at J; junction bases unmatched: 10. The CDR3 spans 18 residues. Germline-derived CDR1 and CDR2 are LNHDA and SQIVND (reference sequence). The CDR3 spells CASSIASRGLSGTDTQYF. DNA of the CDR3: TGTGCCAGTAGTATAGCGAGCAGGGGGCTATCTGGCACAGATACGCAGTATTTT.

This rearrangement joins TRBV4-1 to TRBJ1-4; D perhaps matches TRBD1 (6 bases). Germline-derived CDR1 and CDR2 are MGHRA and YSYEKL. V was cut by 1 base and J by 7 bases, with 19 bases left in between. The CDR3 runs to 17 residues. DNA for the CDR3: TGCGCCAGCAGCCAAGTTGGCCGTCCAGGGGATCGTGAAAAACTGTTTTTT. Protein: CASSQVGRPGDREKLFF.

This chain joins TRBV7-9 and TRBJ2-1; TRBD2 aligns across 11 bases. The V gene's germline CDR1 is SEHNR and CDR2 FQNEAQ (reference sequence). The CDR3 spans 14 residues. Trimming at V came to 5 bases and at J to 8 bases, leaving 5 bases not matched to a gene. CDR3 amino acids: CASSQIAGGDEQFF. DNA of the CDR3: TGTGCCAGCAGCCAGATAGCGGGAGGGGATGAGCAGTTCTTC.

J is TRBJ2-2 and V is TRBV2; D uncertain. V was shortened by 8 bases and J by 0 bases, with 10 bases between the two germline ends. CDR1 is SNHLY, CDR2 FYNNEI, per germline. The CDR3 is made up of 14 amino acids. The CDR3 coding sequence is TGTGCCAGCGGTAATACGGCGAACACCGGGGAGCTGTTTTTT. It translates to CASGNTANTGELFF. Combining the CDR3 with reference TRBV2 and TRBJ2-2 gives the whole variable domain EPEVTQTPSHQVTQMGQEVILRCVPISNHLYFYWYRQILGQKVEFLVSFYNNEISEKSEIFDDQFSVERPDGSNFTLKIRSTKLEDSAMYFCASGNTANTGELFFGEGSRLTVL.

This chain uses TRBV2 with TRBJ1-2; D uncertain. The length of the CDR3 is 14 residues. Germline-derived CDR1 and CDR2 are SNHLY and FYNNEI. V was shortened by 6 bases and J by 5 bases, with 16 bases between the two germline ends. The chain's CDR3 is CASRKTPAGYGYTF. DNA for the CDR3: TGTGCCAGCAGGAAAACCCCGGCGGGGTATGGCTACACCTTC.

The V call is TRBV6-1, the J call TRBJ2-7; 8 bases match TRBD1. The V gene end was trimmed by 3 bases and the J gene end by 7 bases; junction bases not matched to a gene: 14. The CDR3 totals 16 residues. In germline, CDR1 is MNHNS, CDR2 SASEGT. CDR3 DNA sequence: TGTGCCAGCAGTGATATTGTGGGACAGGCTGAGGGGGAGCAGTACTTC. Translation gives CASSDIVGQAEGEQYF.

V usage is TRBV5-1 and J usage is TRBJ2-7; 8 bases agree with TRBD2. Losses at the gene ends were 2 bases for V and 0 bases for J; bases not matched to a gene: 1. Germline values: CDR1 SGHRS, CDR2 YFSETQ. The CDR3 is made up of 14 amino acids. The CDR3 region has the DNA TGCGCCAGCAGCTTACTAGCGGACTCCTACGAGCAGTACTTC. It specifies CASSLLADSYEQYF. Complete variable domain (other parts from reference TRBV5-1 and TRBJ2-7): KAGVTQTPRYLIKTRGQQVTLSCSPISGHRSVSWYQQTPGQGLQFLFEYFSETQRNKGNFPGRFSGRQFSNSRSEMNVSTLELGDSALYLCASSLLADSYEQYFGPGTRLTVT.

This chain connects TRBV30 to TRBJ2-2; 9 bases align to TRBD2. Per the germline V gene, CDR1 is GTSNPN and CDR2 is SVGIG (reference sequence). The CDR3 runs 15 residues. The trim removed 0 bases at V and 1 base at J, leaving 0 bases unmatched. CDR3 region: CAWSVLAGNTGELFF. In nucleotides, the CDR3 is TGTGCCTGGAGTGTACTAGCGGGGAACACCGGGGAGCTGTTTTTT. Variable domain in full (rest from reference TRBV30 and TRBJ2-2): SQTIHQWPATLVQPVGSPLSLECTVEGTSNPNLYWYRQAAGRGLQLLFYSVGIGQISSEVPQNLSASRPQDRQFILSSKKLLLSDSGFYLCAWSVLAGNTGELFFGEGSRLTVL.

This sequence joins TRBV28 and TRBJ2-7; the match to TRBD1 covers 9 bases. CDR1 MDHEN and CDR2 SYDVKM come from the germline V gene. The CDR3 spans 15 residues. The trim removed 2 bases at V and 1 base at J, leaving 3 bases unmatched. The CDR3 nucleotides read TGTGCCAGCAGTTTACGGGACAGGGCGTCCTACGAGCAGTACTTC. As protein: CASSLRDRASYEQYF.

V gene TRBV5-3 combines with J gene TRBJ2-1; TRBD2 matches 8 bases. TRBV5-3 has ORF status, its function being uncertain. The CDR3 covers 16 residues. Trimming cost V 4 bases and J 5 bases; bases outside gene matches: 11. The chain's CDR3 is CARSRGTSIIDNEQFF. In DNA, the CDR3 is TGTGCCAGAAGCCGAGGGACTAGTATTATCGACAATGAGCAGTTCTTC.

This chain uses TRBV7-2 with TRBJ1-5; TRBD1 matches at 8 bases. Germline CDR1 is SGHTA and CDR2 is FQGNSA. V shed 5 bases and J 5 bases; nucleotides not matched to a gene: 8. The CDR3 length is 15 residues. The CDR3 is CASSATGGLYQPQHF. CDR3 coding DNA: TGTGCCAGCAGCGCAACAGGGGGATTATATCAGCCCCAGCATTTT.

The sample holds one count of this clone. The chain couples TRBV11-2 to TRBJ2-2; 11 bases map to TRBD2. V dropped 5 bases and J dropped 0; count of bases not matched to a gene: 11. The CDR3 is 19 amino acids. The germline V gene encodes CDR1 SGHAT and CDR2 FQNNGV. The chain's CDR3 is CASSVSGTSGISNTGELFF. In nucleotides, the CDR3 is TGTGCCAGCAGCGTTTCCGGGACTAGCGGAATCTCGAACACCGGGGAGCTGTTTTTT.

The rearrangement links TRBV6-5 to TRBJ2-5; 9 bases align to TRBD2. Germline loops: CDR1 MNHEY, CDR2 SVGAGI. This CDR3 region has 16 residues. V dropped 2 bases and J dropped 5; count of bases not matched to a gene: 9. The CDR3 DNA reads TGTGCCAGCAGTTACGTGTTAGCGGGAGACTCGGAGACCCAGTACTTC. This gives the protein CASSYVLAGDSETQYF.

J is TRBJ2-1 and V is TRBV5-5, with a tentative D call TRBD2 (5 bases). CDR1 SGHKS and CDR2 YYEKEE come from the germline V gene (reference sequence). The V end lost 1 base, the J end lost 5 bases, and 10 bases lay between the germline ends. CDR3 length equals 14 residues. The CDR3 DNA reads TGTGCCAGCAGCTTGACAGCCGGGGACAATGAGCAGTTCTTC. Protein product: CASSLTAGDNEQFF. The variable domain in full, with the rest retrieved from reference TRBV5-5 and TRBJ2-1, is DAGVTQSPTHLIKTRGQQVTLRCSPISGHKSVSWYQQVLGQGPQFIFQYYEKEERGRGNFPDRFSARQFPNYSSELNVNALLLGDSALYLCASSLTAGDNEQFFGPGTRLTVL.

Here the CDR3 reads CAIRGSQGTTDTQYF. Here the CDR3 DNA reads TGTGCCATCAGGGGGTCGCAGGGGACCACAGATACGCAGTATTTT. The J gene is TRBJ2-3, the V gene TRBV10-3, with TRBD1 as a possible D gene (6 bases). The germline V and J ends were trimmed by 6 bases and 2 bases, with 15 bases remaining between them. The germline gives CDR1 ENHRY, CDR2 SYGVKD. CDR3 length: 15 amino acids.

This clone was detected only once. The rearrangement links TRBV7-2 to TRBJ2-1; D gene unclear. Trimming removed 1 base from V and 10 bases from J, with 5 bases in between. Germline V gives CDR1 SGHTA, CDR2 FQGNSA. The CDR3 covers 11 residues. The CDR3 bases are TGTGCCAGCAGCTTAGGTTCAGAGCAGTTCTTC. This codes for CASSLGSEQFF.

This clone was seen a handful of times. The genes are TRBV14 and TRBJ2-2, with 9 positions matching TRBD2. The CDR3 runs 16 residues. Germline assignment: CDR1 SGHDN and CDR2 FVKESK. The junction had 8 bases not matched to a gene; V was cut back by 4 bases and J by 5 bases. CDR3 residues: CASSPEVAGVTGELFF. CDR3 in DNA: TGTGCCAGCAGCCCAGAAGTAGCGGGAGTAACCGGGGAGCTGTTTTTT. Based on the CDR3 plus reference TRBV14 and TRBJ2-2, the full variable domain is EAGVTQFPSHSVIEKGQTVTLRCDPISGHDNLYWYRRVMGKEIKFLLHFVKESKQDESGMPNNRFLAERTGGTYSTLKVQPAELEDSGVYFCASSPEVAGVTGELFFGEGSRLTVL.

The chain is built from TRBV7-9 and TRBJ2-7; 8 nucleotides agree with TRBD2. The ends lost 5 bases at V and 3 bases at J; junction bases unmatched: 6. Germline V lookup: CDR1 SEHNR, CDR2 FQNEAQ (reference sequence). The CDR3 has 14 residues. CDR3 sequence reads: CASSGFGRGYEQYF. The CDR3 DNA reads TGTGCCAGCAGCGGATTCGGGAGGGGCTACGAGCAGTACTTC.

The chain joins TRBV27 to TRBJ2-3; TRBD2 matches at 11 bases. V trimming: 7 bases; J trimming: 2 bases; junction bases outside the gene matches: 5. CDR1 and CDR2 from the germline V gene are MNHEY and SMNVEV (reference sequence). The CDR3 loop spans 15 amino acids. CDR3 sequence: CASNLAGGNTDTQYF. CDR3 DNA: TGTGCCAGCAATCTAGCGGGAGGCAACACAGATACGCAGTATTTT.

The CDR3 DNA reads as TGTGCCAGCAGCTTGGGGGGCGACCAGCCCCAGCATTTT. Its translation: CASSLGGDQPQHF. The rearrangement joins TRBV5-6 to TRBJ1-5, with D tentatively TRBD1 (5 bases). This CDR3 contains 13 residues. Germline CDR1 reads SGHDT; CDR2 reads YYEEEE. V lost 0 bases to trimming and J lost 7 bases, with 8 bases between them.

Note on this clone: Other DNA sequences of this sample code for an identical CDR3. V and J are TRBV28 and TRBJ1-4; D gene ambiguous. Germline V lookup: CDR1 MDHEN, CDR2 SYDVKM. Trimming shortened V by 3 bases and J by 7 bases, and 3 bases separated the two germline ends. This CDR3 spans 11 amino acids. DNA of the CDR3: TGTGCCAGCAGTTTTAGTGAAAAACTGTTTTTT. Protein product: CASSFSEKLFF.

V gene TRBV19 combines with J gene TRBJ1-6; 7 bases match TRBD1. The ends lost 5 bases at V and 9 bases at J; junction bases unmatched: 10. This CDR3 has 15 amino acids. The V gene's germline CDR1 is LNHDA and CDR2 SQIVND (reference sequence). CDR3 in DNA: TGTGCCAGTAGTCCGGCCCGGGCAGGGGGTTCACCCCTCCACTTT. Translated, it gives CASSPARAGGSPLHF.

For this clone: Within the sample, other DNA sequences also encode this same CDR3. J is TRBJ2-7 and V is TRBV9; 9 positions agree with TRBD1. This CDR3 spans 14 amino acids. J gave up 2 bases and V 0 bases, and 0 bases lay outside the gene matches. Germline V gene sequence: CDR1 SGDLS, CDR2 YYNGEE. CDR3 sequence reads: CASSVGQGAYEQYF. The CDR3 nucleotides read TGTGCCAGCAGCGTAGGACAGGGGGCCTACGAGCAGTACTTC.

The CDR3 loop reads CASSTPGSGYTF. The CDR3 region has the DNA TGTGCCAGCAGCACCCCAGGGTCTGGCTACACCTTC. J is TRBJ1-2 and V is TRBV6-5, with D tentatively TRBD1 (5 bases). Trimming removed 6 bases from V and 7 bases from J, with 12 bases in between. The CDR3 length is 12 residues. Germline CDR1 reads MNHEY; CDR2 reads SVGAGI.